This T cell receptor (beta chain) stems from a study of T cells in Graves' hyperthyroidism and ophthalmopathy. The TCR beta CDR3 regions underwent amplification using RNA transcripts as the source. Primed by the HTBI set, a first-round RT-PCR was run on the TCR CDR3. TCRdb itself ran the multiplex PCR reads through MiXCR, one entry per CDR3 protein. The sample comprises 400,000 to 500,000 distinct CDR3 sequences, 12% to 15% of which are singletons, and 4% to 6.5% rests with the top ten. The CDR3 runs 13 residues. Trimming pared 3 bases from V and 5 bases from J, leaving 10 bases between. Germline assignment: CDR1 SGHDN and CDR2 FVKESK. PBMCs were derived from about 10 ml fresh peripheral blood. Points on this clonotype: Its antigen remains unidentified.

Whole-study results and caveats: Blood shared most expanded thyroid clonotypes above 0.001.

The specimen was blood. This TCR was recovered from a woman younger than 30 with Graves' hyperthyroidism. The rearrangement links TRBV14 to TRBJ2-5; either TRBD1 or TRBD2 may supply D (5 bases each). The CDR3 is CASSQGVWETQYF. Here the CDR3 DNA reads TGTGCCAGCAGCCAGGGGGTATGGGAGACCCAGTACTTC.